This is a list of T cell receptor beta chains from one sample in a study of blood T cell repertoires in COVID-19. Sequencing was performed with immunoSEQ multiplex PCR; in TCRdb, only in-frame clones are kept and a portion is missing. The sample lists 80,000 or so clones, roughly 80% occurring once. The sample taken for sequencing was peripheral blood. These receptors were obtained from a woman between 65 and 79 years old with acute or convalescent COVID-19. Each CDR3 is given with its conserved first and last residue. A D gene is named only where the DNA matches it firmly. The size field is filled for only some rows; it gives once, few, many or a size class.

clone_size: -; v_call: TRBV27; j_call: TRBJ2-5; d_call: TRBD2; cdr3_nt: TGTGCCAGCAGTTTATTTTCGCCAGGGAGGGGAGAGACCCAGTACTTC; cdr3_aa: CASSLFSPGRGETQYF
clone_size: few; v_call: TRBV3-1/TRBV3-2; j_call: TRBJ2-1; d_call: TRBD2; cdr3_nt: TGTGCCAGCAGCCCTCGGGGACTAGCCCACAATGAGCAGTTCTTC; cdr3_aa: CASSPRGLAHNEQFF
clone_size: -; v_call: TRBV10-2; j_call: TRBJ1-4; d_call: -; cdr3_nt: TGCGCCAGCAGTGGTGGTCAGGATAATGAAAAACTGTTTTTT; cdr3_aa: CASSGGQDNEKLFF
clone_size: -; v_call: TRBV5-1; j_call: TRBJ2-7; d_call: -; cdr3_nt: TGCGCCAGCAGCTTGAATCAGGGATACGAGCAGTACTTC; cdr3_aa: CASSLNQGYEQYF
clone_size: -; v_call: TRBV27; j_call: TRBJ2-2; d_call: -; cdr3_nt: TGTGCCAGCAGGGATAGGCGGGGAGTCACCGGGGAGCTGTTTTTT; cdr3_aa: CASRDRRGVTGELFF
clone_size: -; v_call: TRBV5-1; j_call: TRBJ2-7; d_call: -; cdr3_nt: TGCGCCAGCAGCTTGGGACAGAGCTCCTACGAGCAGTACTTC; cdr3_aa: CASSLGQSSYEQYF
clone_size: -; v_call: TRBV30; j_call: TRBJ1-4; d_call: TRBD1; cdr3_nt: TGTGCCTGGAGTAAGGGACAGGGTCGGGAAAAACTGTTTTTT; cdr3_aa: CAWSKGQGREKLFF
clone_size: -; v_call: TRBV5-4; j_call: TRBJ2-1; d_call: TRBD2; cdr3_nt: TGTGCCAGCAGCCTCCCCAGCGGGAGTGGGACCTACAATGAGCAGTTCTTC; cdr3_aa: CASSLPSGSGTYNEQFF
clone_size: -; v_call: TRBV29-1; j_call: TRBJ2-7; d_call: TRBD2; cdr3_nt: TGCAGCGGGGCTAGCGGGGGCGAGCAGTACTTC; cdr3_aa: CSGASGGEQYF
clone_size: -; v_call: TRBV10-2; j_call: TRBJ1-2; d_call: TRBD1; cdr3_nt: TGCGCCAGCAGTGGGGGACAGGGGGATGGCTACACCTTC; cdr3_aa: CASSGGQGDGYTF
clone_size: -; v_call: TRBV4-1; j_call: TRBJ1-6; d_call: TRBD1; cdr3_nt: TGCGCCAGCAGCCAAGCCGGGACAGCTAATAATTCACCCCTCCACTTT; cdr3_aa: CASSQAGTANNSPLHF
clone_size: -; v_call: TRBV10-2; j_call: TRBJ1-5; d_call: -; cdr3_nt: TGCGCCAGCAGTGATCGGAGGTTGGGCAATCAGCCCCAGCATTTT; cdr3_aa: CASSDRRLGNQPQHF
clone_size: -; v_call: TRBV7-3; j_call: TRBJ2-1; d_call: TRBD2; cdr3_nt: TGTGCCAGCAGCCCCGATCGACTAGCGGGAGAGGATGAGCAGTTCTTC; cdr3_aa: CASSPDRLAGEDEQFF
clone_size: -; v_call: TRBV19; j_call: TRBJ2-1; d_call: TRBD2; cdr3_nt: TGTGCCAGTAGTATAGGATCTAGCGGGAGTTTCGATGAGCAGTTCTTC; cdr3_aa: CASSIGSSGSFDEQFF
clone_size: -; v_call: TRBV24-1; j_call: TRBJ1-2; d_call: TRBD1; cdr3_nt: TGTGCCACCACAGAGGGACAGGGCTATGGCTACACCTTC; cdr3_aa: CATTEGQGYGYTF
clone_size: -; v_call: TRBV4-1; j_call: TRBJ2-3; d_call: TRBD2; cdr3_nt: TGCGCCAGCAGCCAGACGGGAGGGCAAGATACGCAGTATTTT; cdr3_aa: CASSQTGGQDTQYF
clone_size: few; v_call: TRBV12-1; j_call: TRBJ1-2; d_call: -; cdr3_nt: TGTGCCAGCAGCGTTATGGGAGCCACTAACTATGGCTACACCTTC; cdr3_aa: CASSVMGATNYGYTF
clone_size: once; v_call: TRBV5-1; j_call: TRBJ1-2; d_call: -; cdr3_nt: TGCGCCAGCAGCAACCCGGGACAAGCGGATGGCTACACCTTC; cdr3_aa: CASSNPGQADGYTF
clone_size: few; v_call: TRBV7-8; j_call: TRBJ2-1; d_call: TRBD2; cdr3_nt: TGTGCCAGCAGCTTAGATAGCGGGAGATCGCGAGAGCAGTTCTTC; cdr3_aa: CASSLDSGRSREQFF
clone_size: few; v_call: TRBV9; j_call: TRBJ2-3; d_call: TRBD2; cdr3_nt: TGTGCCAGCAGCGTAGATGGCGGGAGTAGCACAGATACGCAGTATTTT; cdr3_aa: CASSVDGGSSTDTQYF
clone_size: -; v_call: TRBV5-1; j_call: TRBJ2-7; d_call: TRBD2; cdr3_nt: TGCGCCAGCAGCTTGGATCCTTATGGCGGGGGCTACGAGCAGTACTTC; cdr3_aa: CASSLDPYGGGYEQYF
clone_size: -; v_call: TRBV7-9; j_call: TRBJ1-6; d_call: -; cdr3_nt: TGTGCCAGCAGCTTGGAGGGGAATTCACCCCTCCACTTT; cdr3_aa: CASSLEGNSPLHF
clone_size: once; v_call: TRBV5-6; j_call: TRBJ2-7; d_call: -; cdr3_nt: TGTGCCAGCAGCTCCTCGCTAGTCAGGGCTTCCTACGAGCAGTACTTC; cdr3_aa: CASSSSLVRASYEQYF
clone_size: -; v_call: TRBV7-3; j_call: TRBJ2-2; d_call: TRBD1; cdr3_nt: TGTGCCAGCAGCTTAAATCACAGGGGGAACACCGGGGAGCTGTTTTTT; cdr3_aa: CASSLNHRGNTGELFF
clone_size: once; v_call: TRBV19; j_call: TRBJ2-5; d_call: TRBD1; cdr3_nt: TGTGCCAGTAGCCTGACAGGGGAGGAGACCCAGTACTTC; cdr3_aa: CASSLTGEETQYF
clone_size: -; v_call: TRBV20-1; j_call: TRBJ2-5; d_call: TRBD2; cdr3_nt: TGCAGTGCTAGTGTAGCGGGAAGGAAGGAGACCCAGTACTTC; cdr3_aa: CSASVAGRKETQYF
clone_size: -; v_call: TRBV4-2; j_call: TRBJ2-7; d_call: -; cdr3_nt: TGTGCCAGCAGCCAAGATTTAACGACAGCCTACGAGCAGTACTTC; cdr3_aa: CASSQDLTTAYEQYF
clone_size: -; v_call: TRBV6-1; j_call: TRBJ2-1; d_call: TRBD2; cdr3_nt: TGTGCCAGCAGTGAATCTTTAGCGGGGCCCAGCTCCTACAATGAGCAGTTCTTC; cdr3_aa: CASSESLAGPSSYNEQFF
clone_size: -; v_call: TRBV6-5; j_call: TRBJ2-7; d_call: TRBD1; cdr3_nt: TGTGCCAGCTCACAGGGGGCGCAGTACGAGCAGTACTTC; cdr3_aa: CASSQGAQYEQYF
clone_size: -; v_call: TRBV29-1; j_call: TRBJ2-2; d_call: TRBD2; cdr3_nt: TGCAGCGTTCAGAGCGGGACGAACACCGGGGAGCTGTTTTTT; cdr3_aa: CSVQSGTNTGELFF
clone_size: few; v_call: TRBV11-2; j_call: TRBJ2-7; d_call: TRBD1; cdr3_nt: TGTGCCAGCAGCTCCGGCAAACAGGGGGTGAGCTCCTACGAGCAGTACTTC; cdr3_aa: CASSSGKQGVSSYEQYF
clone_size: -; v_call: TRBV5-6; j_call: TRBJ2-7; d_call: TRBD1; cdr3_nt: TGTGCCAGCAGCATCTCCGGGACAGGGTTTTACGAGCAGTACTTC; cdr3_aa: CASSISGTGFYEQYF
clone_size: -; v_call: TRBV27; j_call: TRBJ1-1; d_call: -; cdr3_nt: TGTGCCAGCAGTTTTGGGACAACCGATGAAGCTTTCTTT; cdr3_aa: CASSFGTTDEAFF
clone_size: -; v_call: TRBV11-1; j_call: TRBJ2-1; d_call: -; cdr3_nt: TGTGCCAGCAGCCCCTTTCCGAGAGGGGGTTACAATGAGCAGTTCTTC; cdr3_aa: CASSPFPRGGYNEQFF
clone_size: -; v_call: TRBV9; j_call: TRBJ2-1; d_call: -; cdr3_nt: TGTGCCAGCAGCGTAGCCGGGGAGCAGTTCTTC; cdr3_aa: CASSVAGEQFF
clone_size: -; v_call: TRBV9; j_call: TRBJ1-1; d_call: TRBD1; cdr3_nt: TGTGCCAGCAGCTTCGGGACAGGGGAGACTGAAGCTTTCTTT; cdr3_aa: CASSFGTGETEAFF
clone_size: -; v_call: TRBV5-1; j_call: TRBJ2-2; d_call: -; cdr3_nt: TGCGCCAGCAGCTTGGTGTTCCTAGCTCAGTCCGGGGAGCTGTTTTTT; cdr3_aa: CASSLVFLAQSGELFF